Following are 22 T cell receptor beta chains from one sample sequenced in a study of CD8 T cells in ankylosing spondylitis. Overall study findings and caveats: Seemingly characteristic of ankylosing spondylitis blood was a TCR beta motif consisting of under 10 highly homologous variants.

Their recognized antigens are unknown. TCRdb reprocessed the 5' RACE reads with MiXCR, giving one entry per CDR3 protein. Seen here are 450,000 to 550,000 distinct CDR3 sequences, about 5% observed once, and the top ten hold approximately 3.5%. The sequencing sample was made of blood, either unsorted or a sorted T cell fraction (not recorded which). Receptors were obtained from a male donor with ankylosing spondylitis.

Ten or more counts support this clonotype. This rearrangement joins TRBV20-1 to TRBJ2-7; no clear D. The CDR3 covers 13 residues. Trimming took 8 bases from V and 0 from J, leaving 14 bases between them. The V gene's germline CDR1 is DFQATT and CDR2 SNEGSKA (reference sequence). The DNA for the CDR3 is TGCAGTCTGAATCGGGCCCCCTCCTACGAGCAGTACTTC. Translating gives CSLNRAPSYEQYF.

This clonotype was seen at least ten times. The rearrangement joins TRBV29-1 to TRBJ2-1; no definite D call. Between the trimmed V and J ends, which lost 3 bases and 9 bases, there was a span of 9 bases. The CDR3 runs to 11 residues. Germline V CDR1 and CDR2: SQVTM, ANQGSEA. Here the CDR3 DNA reads TGCAGCGTTGATCTGTCTCTTGAGCAGTTCTTC. It specifies CSVDLSLEQFF.

This clonotype was picked up many times. The gene calls are TRBV7-9 and TRBJ1-5; no reliable D call. With 4 bases removed from V and 6 bases from J, the gap between germline ends came to 16 bases. The CDR3 covers 15 residues. CDR1 is SEHNR and CDR2 is FQNEAQ in the germline V gene (reference sequence). The CDR3 DNA is TGTGCCAGCAGCTCCCCCCGGGATGAGGGTCAGCCCCAGCATTTT. It encodes CASSSPRDEGQPQHF.

This clonotype has at least ten counts. The rearrangement joins TRBV5-1 to TRBJ1-2; possible D gene TRBD1, 6 bases. Germline loops: CDR1 SGHRS, CDR2 YFSETQ. V was clipped by 3 bases and J by 11 bases, with 14 bases between them. CDR3 length: 12 residues. The CDR3 sequence is CASSSYRVGYTF. For the CDR3, the DNA is TGCGCCAGCAGCTCGTACAGGGTAGGATACACCTTC.

This clonotype was counted many times. The V gene is TRBV7-9, the J gene TRBJ2-5; D uncertain. The ends were cut back, 6 bases at V and 4 bases at J, with 12 bases in the middle. The CDR3 is 13 amino acids. CDR1 and CDR2 (germline): SEHNR, FQNEAQ (reference sequence). CDR3: CASRSLPRETQYF. Written as DNA, the CDR3 is TGTGCCAGCAGGTCACTACCCCGAGAGACCCAGTACTTC. The full variable domain, its missing parts supplied by reference TRBV7-9 and TRBJ2-5, is DTGVSQNPRHKITKRGQNVTFRCDPISEHNRLYWYRQTLGQGPEFLTYFQNEAQLEKSRLLSDRFSAERPKGSFSTLEIQRTEQGDSAMYLCASRSLPRETQYFGPGTRLLVL.

This clonotype was found many times. The chain uses TRBV20-1 and TRBJ1-1, with D tentatively TRBD1 (6 bases). Per the germline V gene, CDR1 is DFQATT and CDR2 is SNEGSKA (reference sequence). CDR3 size: 13 residues. Trimming took 6 bases from V and 7 from J, leaving 18 bases between them. CDR3 in DNA: TGCAGTGCACGGACAGAAACGGAGGGTGAAGCTTTCTTT. It codes for CSARTETEGEAFF.

Many counts were recorded for this clonotype. The chain uses TRBV29-1 and TRBJ2-1; 11 bases map to TRBD2. This CDR3 comprises 14 residues. Germline V lookup: CDR1 SQVTM, CDR2 ANQGSEA. V shed 5 bases and J 8 bases; nucleotides not matched to a gene: 8. CDR3 sequence: CSVTGLAGGYEQFF. The CDR3 DNA reads as TGCAGCGTTACTGGCCTAGCGGGGGGATATGAGCAGTTCTTC.

This clonotype has at least ten counts. The chain recombines TRBV20-1 with TRBJ1-6; D is perhaps TRBD1 (6 bases). Per germline, CDR1 DFQATT and CDR2 SNEGSKA (reference sequence). This CDR3 has 16 amino acids. V was trimmed by 3 bases and J by 8 bases, leaving 20 bases between them. The CDR3 reads CSASATGQPKDSPLHF. CDR3 DNA sequence: TGCAGTGCTAGTGCTACTGGACAGCCGAAAGATTCACCCCTCCACTTT.

This clonotype was counted at least ten times. The chain is built from TRBV5-1 and TRBJ2-3; no clear D gene. Trimming cost V 4 bases and J 1 base, with 16 bases left between them. This CDR3 comprises 16 residues. The V gene's germline CDR1 is SGHRS and CDR2 YFSETQ. The CDR3 here is CASSVRNFVGTDTQYF. CDR3 coding DNA: TGCGCCAGCAGCGTCCGGAACTTTGTAGGCACAGATACGCAGTATTTT.

The chain is built from TRBV6-2 or TRBV6-3 and TRBJ2-2; D unclear. CDR1 and CDR2 (germline): MNHEY, SVGEGT. The CDR3 has 13 amino acids. V shed 7 bases and J shed 7 bases, with 13 bases lying between them. The CDR3, as DNA: TGTGCCAGCACCGTTCGGGTTAACGGGGAGCTGTTTTTT. Translated: CASTVRVNGELFF.

This clonotype was seen at least ten times. The chain employs TRBV3-1 and TRBJ2-7; D not resolved. Germline CDR1 is LGHDT and CDR2 is YNNKEL (reference sequence). CDR3 length equals 12 residues. V was trimmed by 0 bases and J by 5 bases, leaving 5 bases between them. The CDR3, as DNA: TGTGCCAGCAGCCAAGATCTGGACGAGCAGTACTTC. Translated, it gives CASSQDLDEQYF.

This clonotype was seen at least ten times. This chain uses TRBV10-3 with TRBJ2-5, with D tentatively TRBD1 or TRBD2 (5 bases each). V was cut by 6 bases and J by 1 base, with 15 bases left in between. Looked up from germline, CDR1 is ENHRY and CDR2 is SYGVKD. The CDR3 sequence is 15 residues long. Here the CDR3 reads CAISGTRGAQETQYF. The CDR3, as DNA: TGTGCCATCAGCGGGACCCGAGGAGCCCAAGAGACCCAGTACTTC.

This clonotype has at least ten counts. The CDR3 loop reads CATSRGGAGQETQYF. CDR3 sequence (DNA): TGTGCCACCAGCAGAGGCGGGGCAGGACAAGAGACCCAGTACTTC. This rearrangement joins TRBV15 to TRBJ2-5, with a possible D match to TRBD2 (6 bases). Per germline, CDR1 LNHNV and CDR2 YYDKDF (reference sequence). V shed 1 base and J shed 2 bases, with 11 bases lying between them. The CDR3 consists of 15 residues.

This clonotype was found many times. The chain couples TRBV7-2 to TRBJ2-1, with 9 positions matching TRBD2. V trimming: 4 bases; J trimming: 5 bases; junction bases outside the gene matches: 12. The CDR3 totals 17 residues. Looked up from germline, CDR1 is SGHTA and CDR2 is FQGNSA. The CDR3 is CASSSYGGRDGHNEQFF. The CDR3 DNA reads TGTGCCAGCAGCTCGTACGGCGGGAGGGATGGACACAATGAGCAGTTCTTC.

This clonotype was counted ten times or more. The chain is built from TRBV6-6 and TRBJ1-1; no firm D call. The ends were cut back, 6 bases at V and 6 bases at J, with 8 bases in the middle. Germline values: CDR1 MNHNY, CDR2 SVGAGI (reference sequence). The CDR3 spans 11 residues. This CDR3 reads CASSLYPEAFF. Here the CDR3 DNA reads TGTGCCAGCAGCCTGTACCCTGAAGCTTTCTTT.

This clonotype was counted between two and nine times. The chain uses TRBV9 and TRBJ2-3; possible D gene TRBD2, 5 bases. CDR1 and CDR2 from the germline V gene are SGDLS and YYNGEE. The V end was cut by 3 bases, the J end by 7 bases, with 18 bases between. This CDR3 has 15 residues. The CDR3 sequence: CASSGGGSLVHTQYF. The CDR3 bases are TGTGCCAGCAGCGGTGGAGGTTCGCTAGTCCATACGCAGTATTTT.

This clonotype came up many times. Written as DNA, the CDR3 is TGTGCCAGCAGAAGGGGTCCTTCAAGTCAGCCCCAGCATTTT. Encoded protein: CASRRGPSSQPQHF. The genes are TRBV6-1 and TRBJ1-5; weak D call: TRBD1 (5 bases). Germline V CDR1 and CDR2: MNHNS, SASEGT. V dropped 6 bases and J dropped 6 bases, with 15 bases sitting between them. The CDR3 is made up of 14 amino acids.

The table lists this clonotype with many counts. J is TRBJ2-3 and V is TRBV6-5, with a weak D call TRBD2 (6 bases). The V gene's germline CDR1 is MNHEY and CDR2 SVGAGI. This CDR3 is built from 14 residues. V lost 3 bases to trimming and J lost 3 bases, with 10 bases between them. CDR3 DNA: TGTGCCAGCAGTTATCGGAGGGTAACAGATACGCAGTATTTT. It yields the protein CASSYRRVTDTQYF.

The chain has TRBV29-1 and TRBJ2-1, with 9 nucleotides matching TRBD2. The germline gives CDR1 SQVTM, CDR2 ANQGSEA. CDR3 length: 14 amino acids. Trimming cost V 4 bases and J 13 bases; bases outside gene matches: 14. The DNA for the CDR3 is TGCAGCGTTGTGAGGTGGTCTAGCGGGACTGTACAGTTCTTC. Protein product: CSVVRWSSGTVQFF.

This clonotype was seen at least ten times. The rearrangement uses TRBV9 and TRBJ2-5; 7 nucleotides match TRBD1. Per germline, CDR1 SGDLS and CDR2 YYNGEE. This CDR3 spans 13 amino acids. V trimming: 7 bases; J trimming: 5 bases; junction bases outside the gene matches: 8. CDR3 sequence: CASGRGGLETQYF. The CDR3, as DNA: TGTGCCAGCGGGAGAGGGGGCTTGGAGACCCAGTACTTC.

This clonotype has a count of ten or more. J is TRBJ2-3 and V is TRBV5-1; 7 bases are a match to TRBD2. The germline CDR1 and CDR2 sequences are SGHRS and YFSETQ. V lost 0 bases to trimming and J lost 0 bases; unmatched junction nucleotides: 7. This CDR3 region has 17 residues. Here the CDR3 DNA reads TGCGCCAGCAGCTTGGGGGCTAGCGGCACTAGCACAGATACGCAGTATTTT. The encoded protein is CASSLGASGTSTDTQYF.

In this sample, this clonotype turned up a few times. This chain uses TRBV18 with TRBJ1-2, with 9 bases identical to TRBD1. Germline-derived CDR1 and CDR2 are KGHSH and LQKENI. This CDR3 is built from 13 residues. The ends lost 5 bases at V and 7 bases at J; junction bases unmatched: 5. The CDR3 nucleotides read TGTGCCAGCTCAGCGGACAGGGGACTTGGCTACACCTTC. This codes for CASSADRGLGYTF.